This TCR beta chain appears in the sequencing data of a study of cytomegalovirus exposure and HLA in healthy donors. On this clone: The antigen is not known.

Looked up from germline, CDR1 is LNHDA and CDR2 is SQIVND (reference sequence). The CDR3 runs 16 residues. Trimming removed 4 bases from V and 0 bases from J; junction bases left unmatched: 6. Notes on the study in general: Later work showed greater clonal expansion in HLA-associated TCR beta chains than in equally common others. Later analysis identified 16,951 TCR beta sequences associated with HLA alleles, using a false discovery rate threshold of 0.05. V- and J-gene trimming of TCR beta was linked (in a later analysis) to a missense DCLRE1C variant. Later work found most CMV-associated TCR beta chains apparently HLA-restricted.

Primers: 60 Vbeta forward and 13 Jbeta reverse. Measured with immunoSEQ multiplex PCR; TCRdb has only the in-frame clones, and not every one. Among about 160,000 clones, roughly nine tenths were seen once, and the ten largest hold about 0.85%. The chain couples TRBV19 to TRBJ2-1, with 7 nucleotides matching TRBD2. The receptor comes from a young woman in good health and CMV-seronegative. The specimen was PBMCs. CDR3 sequence: CASSTPGGGSYNEQFF. DNA of the CDR3: TGTGCCAGTAGTACCCCCGGCGGGGGCTCCTACAATGAGCAGTTCTTC.